The clone carrying this T cell receptor beta chain was counted many times. The source of the sample is a study of spatial heterogeneity in lung cancer. The sample's time point: sample taken at primary tumor resection. Sequencing was performed on whole RNA extracted from tumor and nontumor lung tissue, or from frozen PBMC, and the material was left unsorted. Every TCR cDNA molecule bore a unique molecular identifier. TCRdb fed the 5' RACE reads into MiXCR, producing one record per CDR3 protein. The data contain approximately 25,000 distinct CDR3 sequences, 6.9% of them seen just once; the ten biggest clones take up 13% to 15%. The CDR3 is 13 amino acids. Germline V CDR1 and CDR2: DFQATT, SNEGSKA (reference sequence). The ends were cut back, 6 bases at V and 10 bases at J, with 18 bases in the middle.

J is TRBJ1-4 and V is TRBV20-1; maybe TRBD1 (6 bases). The receptor's source is a male donor with early-stage non-small cell lung cancer. The sample in question was PBMCs, obtained at surgery. CDR3 in DNA: TGCAGTGCCGAAAGACAGGCTAGTGGAAAACTGTTTTTT. It translates to CSAERQASGKLFF.